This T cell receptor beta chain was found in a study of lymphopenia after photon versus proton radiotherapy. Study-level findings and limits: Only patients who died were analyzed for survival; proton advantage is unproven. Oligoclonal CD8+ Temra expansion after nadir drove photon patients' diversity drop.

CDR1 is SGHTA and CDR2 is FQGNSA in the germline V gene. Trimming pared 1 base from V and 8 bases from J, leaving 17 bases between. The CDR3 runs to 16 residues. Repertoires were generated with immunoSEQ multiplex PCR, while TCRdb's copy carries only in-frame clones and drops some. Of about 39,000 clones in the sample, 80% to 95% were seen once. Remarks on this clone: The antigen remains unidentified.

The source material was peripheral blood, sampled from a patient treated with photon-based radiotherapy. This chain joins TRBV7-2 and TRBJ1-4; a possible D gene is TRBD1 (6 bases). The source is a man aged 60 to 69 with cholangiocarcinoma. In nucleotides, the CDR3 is TGTGCCAGCAGCTTAGTCTCGTACAGGGATGGCGAAAAACTGTTTTTT. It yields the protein CASSLVSYRDGEKLFF.